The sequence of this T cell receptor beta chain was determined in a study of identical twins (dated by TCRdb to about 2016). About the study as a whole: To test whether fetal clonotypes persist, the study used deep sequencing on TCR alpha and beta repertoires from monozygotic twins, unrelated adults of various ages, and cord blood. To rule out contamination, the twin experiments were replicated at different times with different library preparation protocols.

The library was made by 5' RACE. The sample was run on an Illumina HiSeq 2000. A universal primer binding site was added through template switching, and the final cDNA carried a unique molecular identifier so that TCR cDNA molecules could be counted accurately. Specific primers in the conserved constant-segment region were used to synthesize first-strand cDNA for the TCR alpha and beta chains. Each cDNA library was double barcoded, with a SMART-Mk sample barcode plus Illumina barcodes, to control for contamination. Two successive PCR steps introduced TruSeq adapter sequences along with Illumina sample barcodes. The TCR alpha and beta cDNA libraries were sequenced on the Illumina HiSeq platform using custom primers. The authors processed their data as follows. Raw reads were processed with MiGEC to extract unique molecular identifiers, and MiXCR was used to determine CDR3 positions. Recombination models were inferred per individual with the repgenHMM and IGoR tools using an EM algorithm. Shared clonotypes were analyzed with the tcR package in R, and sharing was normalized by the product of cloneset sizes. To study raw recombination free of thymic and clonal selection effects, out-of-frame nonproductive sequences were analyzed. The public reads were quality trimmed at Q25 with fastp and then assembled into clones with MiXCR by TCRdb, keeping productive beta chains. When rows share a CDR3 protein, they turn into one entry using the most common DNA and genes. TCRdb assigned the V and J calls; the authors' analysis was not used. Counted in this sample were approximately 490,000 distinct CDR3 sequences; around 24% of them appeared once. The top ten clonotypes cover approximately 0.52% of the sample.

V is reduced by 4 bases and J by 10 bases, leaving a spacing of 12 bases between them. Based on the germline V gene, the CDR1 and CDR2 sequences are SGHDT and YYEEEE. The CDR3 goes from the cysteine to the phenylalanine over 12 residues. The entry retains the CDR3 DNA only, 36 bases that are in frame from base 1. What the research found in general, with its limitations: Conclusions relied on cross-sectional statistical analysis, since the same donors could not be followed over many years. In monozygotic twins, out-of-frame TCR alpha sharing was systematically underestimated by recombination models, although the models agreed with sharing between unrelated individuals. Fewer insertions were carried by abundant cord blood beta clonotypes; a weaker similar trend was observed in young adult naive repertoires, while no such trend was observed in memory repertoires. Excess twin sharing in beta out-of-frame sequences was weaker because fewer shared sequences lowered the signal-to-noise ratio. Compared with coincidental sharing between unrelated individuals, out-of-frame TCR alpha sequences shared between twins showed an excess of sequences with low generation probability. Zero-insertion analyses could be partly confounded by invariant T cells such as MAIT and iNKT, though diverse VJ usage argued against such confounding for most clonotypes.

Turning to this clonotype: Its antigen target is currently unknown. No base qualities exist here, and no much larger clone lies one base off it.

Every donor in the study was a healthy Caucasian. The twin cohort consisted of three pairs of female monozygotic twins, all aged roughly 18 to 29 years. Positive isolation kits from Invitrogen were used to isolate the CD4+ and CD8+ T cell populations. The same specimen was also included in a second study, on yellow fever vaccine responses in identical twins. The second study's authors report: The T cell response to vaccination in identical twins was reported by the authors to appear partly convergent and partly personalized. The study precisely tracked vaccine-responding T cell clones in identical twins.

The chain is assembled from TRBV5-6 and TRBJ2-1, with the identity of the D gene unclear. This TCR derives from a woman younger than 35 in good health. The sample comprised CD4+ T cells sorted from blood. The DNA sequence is TGTGCCAGCAGCGCTAAACTTAGGGAGCAGTTCTTC. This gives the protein CASSAKLREQFF.